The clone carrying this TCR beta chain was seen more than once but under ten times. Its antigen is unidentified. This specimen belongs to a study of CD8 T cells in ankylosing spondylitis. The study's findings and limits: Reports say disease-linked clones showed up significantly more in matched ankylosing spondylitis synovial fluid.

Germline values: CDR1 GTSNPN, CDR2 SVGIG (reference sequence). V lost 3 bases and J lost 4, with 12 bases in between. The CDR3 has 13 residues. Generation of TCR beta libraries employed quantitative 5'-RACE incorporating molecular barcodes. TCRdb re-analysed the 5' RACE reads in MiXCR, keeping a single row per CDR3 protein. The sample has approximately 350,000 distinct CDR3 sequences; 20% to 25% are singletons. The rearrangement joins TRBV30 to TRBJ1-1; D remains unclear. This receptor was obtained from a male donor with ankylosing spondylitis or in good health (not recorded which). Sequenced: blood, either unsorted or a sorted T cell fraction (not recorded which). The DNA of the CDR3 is TGTGCCTGGAGCCACGGTTTAGGCACTGAAGCTTTCTTT. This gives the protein CAWSHGLGTEAFF.